This TCR beta chain was obtained from a study of T-cell reconstitution after alpha-beta-depleted transplantation in children. CDR3 length equals 17 residues. Trimming at V came to 0 bases and at J to 2 bases, leaving 5 bases not matched to a gene. The germline gives CDR1 LGHDT, CDR2 YNNKEL (reference sequence). Study findings and constraints: About two months after transplant, alpha-beta T cells reportedly came from several hundred expanded graft clones.

This clonotype was picked up a small number of times. The antigen is not known. Unique molecular identifiers were incorporated during preparation of the TCRbeta library. TCRdb redid the calling of the PCR reads with MiXCR, one entry per CDR3 protein. The sample holds around 450,000 distinct CDR3 sequences, about 17% seen once. This specimen consisted of PBMCs, mostly from graft donor cells, obtained 360 days after TCRalphabeta/CD19-depleted stem cell transplant. This TCR derives from a boy under three years old who had a stem cell transplant for Wiskott-Aldrich syndrome, so the T cells may come from the graft donor. This chain connects TRBV3-1 to TRBJ2-7; TRBD2 aligns across 12 bases. CDR3 nucleotides: TGTGCCAGCAGCCAAGAAATTAGGACTAGCGGGGCCTACGAGCAGTACTTC. As protein: CASSQEIRTSGAYEQYF.